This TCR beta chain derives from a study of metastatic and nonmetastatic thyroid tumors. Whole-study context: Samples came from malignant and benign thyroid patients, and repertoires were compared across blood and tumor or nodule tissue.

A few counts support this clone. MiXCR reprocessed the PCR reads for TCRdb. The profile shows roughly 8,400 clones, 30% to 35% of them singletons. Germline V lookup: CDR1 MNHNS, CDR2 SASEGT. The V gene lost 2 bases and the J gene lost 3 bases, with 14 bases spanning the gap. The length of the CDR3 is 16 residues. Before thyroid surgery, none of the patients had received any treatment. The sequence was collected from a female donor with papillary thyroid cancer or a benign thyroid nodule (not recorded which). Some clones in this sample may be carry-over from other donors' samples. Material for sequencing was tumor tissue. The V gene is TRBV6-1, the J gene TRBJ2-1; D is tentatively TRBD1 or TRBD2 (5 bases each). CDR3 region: CASSEKRGVYYNEQFF. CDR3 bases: TGTGCCAGCAGTGAAAAACGGGGCGTCTACTACAATGAGCAGTTCTTC.